Listed below are T cell receptor beta chains from one sample, sequenced in a study of blood T cells in healthy people across ages. TCRdb ran MiXCR on the 5' RACE reads and lists one entry per CDR3 protein. The data contain some 850,000 distinct CDR3 sequences, about a quarter of them singletons. These data are also associated with another study on T cells of mothers and their children.

Sequencing was done on a sample of blood. The source is a boy aged 5-17 years in good health. Both conserved end residues are trimmed from each CDR3.

ASSASGLARGETQY | TRBJ2-5 | 14 | TRBV11-2
ASTPMQGNEQF | - | 11 | TRBV12-3/TRBV12-4
ASSLFGDYEQY | TRBJ2-7 | 11 | TRBV5-6
ASSLVGQGAYERY | TRBJ2-7 | 13 | TRBV5-5
ASSPKQGETQY | TRBJ2-5 | 11 | TRBV18
ASSLGYSSTNEKLF | TRBJ1-4 | 14 | TRBV7-9
ASSLQGQGKNIQY | TRBJ2-4 | 13 | TRBV28
ASSPGGNGVTQY | TRBJ2-5 | 12 | TRBV4-1
SPGLITGGGTDTQY | TRBJ2-3 | 14 | TRBV20-1
ASNSNLGGASFNEQF | TRBJ2-1 | 15 | TRBV7-9
ASSLQRTREHSYEQY | TRBJ2-7 | 15 | TRBV7-9
ASSEQSGDLNEKLF | TRBJ1-4 | 14 | TRBV25-1
AWSEGLDNSPLH | TRBJ1-6 | 12 | TRBV30
ASSPKTPDPYNEQF | - | 14 | TRBV3-1
ASSAPTEDEQY | TRBJ2-7 | 11 | TRBV9
ASSLFPGDQETQY | TRBJ2-5 | 13 | TRBV27
ASSQGQVTGTQY | TRBJ2-5 | 12 | TRBV6-1
ASRPTGTSGANVLT | TRBJ2-6 | 14 | TRBV11-2
ATSRDRADTQY | TRBJ2-3 | 11 | TRBV15
ASNPRQTTNEKLF | TRBJ1-4 | 13 | TRBV2
ASSQGFTTQETQY | TRBJ2-5 | 13 | TRBV12-3/TRBV12-4
ASSFLDKRNEKLF | TRBJ1-4 | 13 | TRBV5-6
TSKLTLQETQY | TRBJ2-5 | 11 | TRBV27
AISEPETERGNIQY | TRBJ2-4 | 14 | TRBV10-3
ASRQDYGYT | TRBJ1-2 | 9 | TRBV6-5
ASSEFGGGGYEQY | TRBJ2-7 | 13 | TRBV25-1
ASRWGGYT | TRBJ1-2 | 8 | TRBV10-2
ASSPDLNDGYT | TRBJ1-2 | 11 | TRBV6-6
ASSPGRPNTEAF | TRBJ1-1 | 12 | TRBV7-9
ASSRTVLSGNTIY | TRBJ1-3 | 13 | TRBV6-5
ASIGYQEQY | - | 9 | TRBV6-6
ASSLAHSLNYGYT | TRBJ1-2 | 13 | TRBV7-2
ASSYPGTDNEQF | - | 12 | TRBV6-5
SVEGRGGANTEAF | TRBJ1-1 | 13 | TRBV29-1
ASSRPIQGRDKNIQY | TRBJ2-4 | 15 | TRBV4-2
ASSQGGQGPRNQPQH | TRBJ1-5 | 15 | TRBV4-1
ASSRGLDTGELF | TRBJ2-2 | 12 | TRBV7-2
ATWGGLAGNNEQF | - | 13 | TRBV27
SAQAEFGNQETQY | TRBJ2-5 | 13 | TRBV20-1
SASLRRLNTEAF | TRBJ1-1 | 12 | TRBV20-1
ASSLRQAYNEQF | - | 12 | TRBV5-4
SLKGAHNYGYT | TRBJ1-2 | 11 | TRBV20-1
ASSYNIGSYEQY | TRBJ2-7 | 12 | TRBV6-5
ASSQDGRRGTEQY | - | 13 | TRBV4-2